These 21 T cell receptor beta chains originate from one sample sequenced in a study of blood T cell repertoires in COVID-19. Method: immunoSEQ multiplex PCR; TCRdb's copy keeps in-frame clones and lacks some. The sample holds about 280,000 clones; nearly 90% are singletons and the top ten take 1.5% to 2%. Sequenced sample: PBMCs or T cells enriched from blood (not recorded which). The source is a young woman with acute COVID-19.

This clone was detected only once. The chain couples TRBV6-2 or TRBV6-3 to TRBJ2-7; D perhaps matches TRBD1 (6 bases). Germline CDR1 MNHEY, CDR2 SVGEGT. V was trimmed by 5 bases and J by 4 bases, leaving 18 bases between them. The CDR3 has 15 residues. The CDR3 DNA sequence: TGTGCCAGCAGTCTCGGGACACCTATCTATTACGAGCAGTACTTC. Translating gives CASSLGTPIYYEQYF.

This clone was observed once. The CDR3: CAWSVGTGGTEAFF. DNA of the CDR3: TGTGCCTGGAGTGTAGGGACAGGAGGGACTGAAGCTTTCTTT. The chain links TRBV30 to TRBJ1-1, with 8 bases identical to TRBD1. The CDR3 has 14 residues. The ends lost 0 bases at V and 5 bases at J; junction bases unmatched: 5. The germline V gene encodes CDR1 GTSNPN and CDR2 SVGIG (reference sequence).

This sequence joins TRBV5-5 and TRBJ2-7; 10 nucleotides match TRBD2. The trim removed 6 bases at V and 1 base at J, leaving 4 bases unmatched. This CDR3 is 14 amino acids long. CDR1 is SGHKS, CDR2 YYEKEE, per germline (reference sequence). Here the CDR3 reads CASTGLAVSYEQYF. The CDR3 nucleotides are TGTGCCAGCACTGGACTAGCGGTTTCCTACGAGCAGTACTTC. Variable domain in full (rest from reference TRBV5-5 and TRBJ2-7): DAGVTQSPTHLIKTRGQQVTLRCSPISGHKSVSWYQQVLGQGPQFIFQYYEKEERGRGNFPDRFSARQFPNYSSELNVNALLLGDSALYLCASTGLAVSYEQYFGPGTRLTVT.

This chain joins TRBV11-2 and TRBJ2-1; 11 bases match TRBD2. J gave up 2 bases and V 5 bases, and 5 bases lay outside the gene matches. Germline CDR1 and CDR2: SGHAT and FQNNGV. The CDR3 spans 16 residues. CDR3 nucleotide sequence: TGTGCCAGCAGCGCAACTAGCGGGAGTCCCTACAATGAGCAGTTCTTC. Its translation is CASSATSGSPYNEQFF. The entire variable domain, with the rest obtained from reference TRBV11-2 and TRBJ2-1, is as follows: EAGVAQSPRYKIIEKRQSVAFWCNPISGHATLYWYQQILGQGPKLLIQFQNNGVVDDSQLPKDRFSAERLKGVDSTLKIQPAKLEDSAVYLCASSATSGSPYNEQFFGPGTRLTVL.

The chain employs TRBV2 and TRBJ1-5; 8 bases fit TRBD1. Trimming removed 8 bases from V and 7 bases from J; junction bases left unmatched: 10. The CDR3 loop spans 14 amino acids. Germline V gives CDR1 SNHLY, CDR2 FYNNEI. This CDR3 reads CASADRARGQPQHF. CDR3 DNA sequence: TGTGCCAGCGCGGACAGGGCCCGGGGCCAGCCCCAGCATTTT.

V gene TRBV27 combines with J gene TRBJ1-1, with 11 nucleotides matching TRBD1. The CDR3 consists of 14 residues. Germline CDR1 and CDR2: MNHEY and SMNVEV (reference sequence). The V gene end was trimmed by 3 bases and the J gene end by 4 bases; junction bases not matched to a gene: 1. The CDR3 reads CASSLGQGVTEAFF. The CDR3 region has the DNA TGTGCCAGCAGTTTGGGACAGGGGGTCACTGAAGCTTTCTTT.

The chain carries TRBV19 and TRBJ1-6; the match to TRBD1 covers 10 bases. This CDR3 has 13 amino acids. Trimming cost V 9 bases and J 8 bases; bases outside gene matches: 4. Germline CDR1 reads LNHDA; CDR2 reads SQIVND (reference sequence). This CDR3 reads CARTDRGDSPLHF. CDR3 DNA: TGTGCCAGGACGGACAGGGGGGATTCACCCCTCCACTTT.

The chain has TRBV27 and TRBJ2-7; D may be TRBD2 (5 bases). The length of the CDR3 is 14 residues. CDR1 is MNHEY and CDR2 is SMNVEV in the germline V gene (reference sequence). V lost 2 bases, J lost 0 bases, and 8 bases lay in between. This CDR3 is CASSLVGSSYEQYF. The CDR3 nucleotides are TGTGCCAGCAGTTTAGTGGGGAGCTCCTACGAGCAGTACTTC.

This chain joins TRBV10-1 and TRBJ2-7, with D maybe TRBD2 (5 bases). V was clipped by 3 bases and J by 5 bases, with 14 bases between them. This CDR3 comprises 14 residues. Germline loops: CDR1 WNHNN, CDR2 SYGVQD (reference sequence). The CDR3 coding sequence is TGCGCCAGCAGTGAAGGAGGCTCGGCGGACGAGCAGTACTTC. Translating it yields CASSEGGSADEQYF.

The V gene is TRBV7-9, the J gene TRBJ2-2, with D tentatively TRBD1 (6 bases). The ends were cut back, 5 bases at V and 5 bases at J, with 9 bases in the middle. CDR1 is SEHNR, CDR2 FQNEAQ, per germline (reference sequence). The CDR3 contains 13 residues. The CDR3: CASSPGVTGELFF. In nucleotides, the CDR3 is TGTGCCAGCAGCCCAGGGGTTACCGGGGAGCTGTTTTTT.

The table lists this clone with a count of one. The V gene is TRBV25-1, the J gene TRBJ1-5; D possibly corresponds to TRBD1 (5 bases). Germline CDR1 and CDR2: MGHDK and SYGVNS. V shed 4 bases and J shed 0 bases, with 7 bases lying between them. The CDR3 runs to 14 residues. The CDR3 DNA sequence: TGTGCCAGCAGTGGGCAGGGTAGCAATCAGCCCCAGCATTTT. It encodes CASSGQGSNQPQHF.

CDR3 nucleotides: TGCGCCAGCAGCTTGACACGACAGGGACTGAACACTGAAGCTTTCTTT. Its protein is CASSLTRQGLNTEAFF. V is TRBV5-1 and J is TRBJ1-1, with 7 bases lining up with TRBD1. Per the germline V gene, CDR1 is SGHRS and CDR2 is YFSETQ. With 1 base clipped from V and 0 bases from J, the junction kept 6 bases outside the gene matches. The CDR3 has 16 amino acids.

The V call is TRBV4-1, the J call TRBJ1-2; 10 positions match TRBD1. The CDR3 has 15 amino acids. Germline-derived CDR1 and CDR2 are MGHRA and YSYEKL. J lost 6 bases, V lost 1 base, and 5 bases had no gene match. For the CDR3, the DNA is TGCGCCAGCAGCCAAGGAACCGGGACAGGGGATGGCTACACCTTC. Encoded protein: CASSQGTGTGDGYTF.

This clone was counted a single time. A junction end diverges from the germline sequence, so it may reflect a read error. The chain carries TRBV10-1 and TRBJ2-1; the D gene is possibly TRBD2 (6 bases). CDR3 length: 14 residues. Germline V gene sequence: CDR1 WNHNN, CDR2 SYGVQD (reference sequence). The DNA for the CDR3 is TGCGCCGGCAGCGGAGGGACGGACTACAATGAGCAGTTCTTC. Encoded protein: CAGSGGTDYNEQFF.

The chain couples TRBV7-9 to TRBJ2-1; possibly TRBD2 for D (5 bases). The germline V and J ends were trimmed by 1 base and 0 bases, with 10 bases remaining between them. The CDR3 runs 16 residues. CDR1 SEHNR and CDR2 FQNEAQ come from the germline V gene (reference sequence). The chain's CDR3 is CASSLEEGYSYNEQFF. CDR3 sequence (DNA): TGTGCCAGCAGCTTAGAAGAGGGATACTCCTACAATGAGCAGTTCTTC.

This chain connects TRBV7-2 to TRBJ2-7, with D uncertain. From germline, CDR1 is SGHTA and CDR2 FQGNSA. This CDR3 has 11 amino acids. The V end lost 4 bases, the J end lost 6 bases, and 7 bases lay between the germline ends. CDR3 residues: CASSSGSEQYF. CDR3 nucleotide sequence: TGTGCCAGCAGCTCCGGTAGCGAGCAGTACTTC.

This clone was picked up one time. The V gene is TRBV5-5, the J gene TRBJ2-1; TRBD1 aligns across 7 bases. The germline gives CDR1 SGHKS, CDR2 YYEKEE (reference sequence). This CDR3 has 16 amino acids. V lost 5 bases, J lost 4 bases, and 12 bases stayed unmatched. DNA of the CDR3: TGTGCCAGCAGACAAACCGGGACAGAAGAGTACAATGAGCAGTTCTTC. Translated, it gives CASRQTGTEEYNEQFF.

Comment on this clone: Different DNA sequences within this sample yield the same CDR3. The chain carries TRBV7-9 and TRBJ1-3, with 7 bases aligning to TRBD1. CDR3 length equals 16 residues. Unmatched junction bases numbered 5, after V lost 3 bases and J lost 0 bases. CDR1 is SEHNR, CDR2 FQNEAQ, per germline (reference sequence). CDR3 nucleotide sequence: TGTGCCAGCAGCTTGGGACAGCCTCACTCTGGAAACACCATATATTTT. Translating gives CASSLGQPHSGNTIYF. The full variable domain, rest sourced from reference TRBV7-9 and TRBJ1-3, is DTGVSQNPRHKITKRGQNVTFRCDPISEHNRLYWYRQTLGQGPEFLTYFQNEAQLEKSRLLSDRFSAERPKGSFSTLEIQRTEQGDSAMYLCASSLGQPHSGNTIYFGEGSWLTVV.

The chain is built from TRBV2 and TRBJ1-1; no clear D. CDR3 size: 13 residues. CDR1 is SNHLY and CDR2 is FYNNEI in the germline V gene. V lost 8 bases, J lost 0 bases, and 10 bases lay in between. The CDR3: CASDTALNTEAFF. CDR3 DNA sequence: TGTGCCAGCGATACAGCCCTGAACACTGAAGCTTTCTTT. The full variable domain, rest sourced from reference TRBV2 and TRBJ1-1, is EPEVTQTPSHQVTQMGQEVILRCVPISNHLYFYWYRQILGQKVEFLVSFYNNEISEKSEIFDDQFSVERPDGSNFTLKIRSTKLEDSAMYFCASDTALNTEAFFGQGTRLTVV.

The rearrangement uses TRBV10-2 and TRBJ2-2; tentatively, D is TRBD2 (6 bases). The CDR3 has 14 residues. The V gene's germline CDR1 is WSHSY and CDR2 SAAADI. V was clipped by 8 bases and J by 1 base, with 11 bases between them. The CDR3 coding sequence is TGCGCCAGCTCCGGGACTCTGAACACCGGGGAGCTGTTTTTT. It translates to CASSGTLNTGELFF.

V gene TRBV29-1 combines with J gene TRBJ2-1; 7 nucleotides match TRBD2. V lost 2 bases and J lost 10; bases outside the gene matches: 8. Germline V gene data show CDR1 as SQVTM and CDR2 as ANQGSEA. This CDR3 region has 13 residues. Written as DNA, the CDR3 is TGCAGCGTTGAACGTCCTGGCGGGAGAGAGCAGTTCTTC. It translates to CSVERPGGREQFF.